The 24 T cell receptor beta chains in this list originate from one sample, sequenced in a study of T-cell reconstitution after alpha-beta-depleted transplantation in children. Unique molecular identifiers were used to barcode this TCRbeta library. Via MiXCR, TCRdb re-called the PCR reads, giving one row per CDR3 protein. The table lists about 200,000 distinct CDR3 sequences, approximately 8.4% of them singletons, with about 40% in the top ten. The input for sequencing was PBMCs, mostly from graft donor cells, taken 360 days after TCRalphabeta/CD19-depleted stem cell transplant. The receptors stem from a male patient between 2 and 10 years old who had a stem cell transplant for acute myeloid leukemia, so the T cells may come from the graft donor.

This clonotype was found a few times. This chain uses TRBV7-2 with TRBJ1-1; D is unresolved. Per the germline V gene, CDR1 is SGHTA and CDR2 is FQGNSA. The germline V and J ends were trimmed by 5 bases and 1 base, with 14 bases remaining between them. This CDR3 is 15 amino acids long. CDR3 in amino acids: CASSTTDRSNTEAFF. The CDR3 DNA reads TGTGCCAGCAGCACCACGGACCGTTCGAACACTGAAGCTTTCTTT. The full variable domain, its missing parts supplied by reference TRBV7-2 and TRBJ1-1, is GAGVSQSPSNKVTEKGKDVELRCDPISGHTALYWYRQSLGQGLEFLIYFQGNSAPDKSGLPSDRFSAERTGGSVSTLTIQRTQQEDSAVYLCASSTTDRSNTEAFFGQGTRLTVV.

The CDR3 DNA reads TGTGCCAGCAGCCAAGGAATTAACAGAAGAGCTGGCTACACCTTC. This encodes CASSQGINRRAGYTF. The chain has TRBV14 and TRBJ1-2; D call uncertain. The ends were cut back, 1 base at V and 7 bases at J, with 16 bases in the middle. The germline V gene has CDR1 SGHDN and CDR2 FVKESK. This CDR3 has 15 residues.

As DNA, the CDR3 is TGCGCCAGCACCGGTGGGGGACAGGGGATCACCGGGGAGCTGTTTTTT. Amino acid sequence: CASTGGGQGITGELFF. The chain carries TRBV5-1 and TRBJ2-2; 10 bases are a match to TRBD1. The germline V gene has CDR1 SGHRS and CDR2 YFSETQ. This CDR3 is built from 16 residues. The ends lost 6 bases at V and 4 bases at J; junction bases unmatched: 9.

This clonotype was detected many times. The rearrangement joins TRBV12-3 or TRBV12-4 to TRBJ1-1; D is perhaps TRBD1 (6 bases). V was shortened by 3 bases and J by 3 bases, with 14 bases between the two germline ends. This CDR3 comprises 15 residues. CDR3 sequence: CASSFVWTADTEAFF. The DNA of the CDR3 is TGTGCCAGCAGTTTTGTCTGGACAGCTGACACTGAAGCTTTCTTT.

In its sample, this clonotype was seen many times. The CDR3 reads CSARDTVVLYETQYF. The DNA for the CDR3 is TGCAGTGCTAGGGACACAGTAGTTCTTTATGAGACCCAGTACTTC. The rearrangement joins TRBV20-1 to TRBJ2-5; maybe TRBD1 (5 bases). From germline, CDR1 is DFQATT and CDR2 SNEGSKA (reference sequence). CDR3 length equals 15 residues. V lost 3 bases and J 5 bases, leaving 19 bases between the germline ends.

This clonotype was detected ten times or more. The chain recombines TRBV6-2 or TRBV6-3 with TRBJ2-7, with 7 bases that match TRBD1. CDR3 length: 13 amino acids. V was pared by 6 bases and J by 1 base, with 3 bases of the junction left unmatched. Germline V lookup: CDR1 MNHEY, CDR2 SVGEGT. The CDR3 spells CASRRQGSYEQYF. CDR3 sequence (DNA): TGTGCCAGCAGACGACAGGGATCCTACGAGCAGTACTTC.

This chain links TRBV7-6 with TRBJ2-6; D is ambiguous. Trimming left V 0 bases short and J 1 base short, with 7 bases between. The CDR3 extends over 16 amino acids. CDR1 and CDR2 from the germline V gene are SGHVS and FNYEAQ. CDR3 DNA: TGTGCCAGCAGCTTAGCAGGGCCTTCTGGGGCCAACGTCCTGACTTTC. As protein: CASSLAGPSGANVLTF.

This chain connects TRBV5-1 to TRBJ1-5; 7 nucleotides line up with TRBD1. The CDR3 has 15 amino acids. Germline lookup yields CDR1 SGHRS and CDR2 YFSETQ. V lost 2 bases to trimming and J lost 5 bases; unmatched junction nucleotides: 7. Here the CDR3 DNA reads TGCGCCAGCAGCTTAACCGGGACAGAGGATCAGCCCCAGCATTTT. This sequence encodes CASSLTGTEDQPQHF.

In this sample, this clonotype turned up many times. CDR3 region: CASSLTSGSLKYF. Here the CDR3 DNA reads TGTGCCAGCAGTTTAACTAGCGGGAGTTTGAAGTACTTC. This chain connects TRBV12-3 or TRBV12-4 to TRBJ2-7, with 11 bases fitting TRBD2. The J segment lost 11 bases and the V segment lost 2 bases, leaving 5 bases of the junction unmatched. This CDR3 spans 13 amino acids.

The rearrangement uses TRBV25-1 and TRBJ2-7, with no clear D. V was cut by 9 bases and J by 6 bases, with 6 bases left in between. In germline, CDR1 is MGHDK, CDR2 SYGVNS. The CDR3 has 9 residues. The CDR3 DNA reads TGTGCCAGTCTGGTCGAGCAGTACTTC. Encoded protein: CASLVEQYF.

This clonotype was seen repeatedly, ten times or more. The chain employs TRBV27 and TRBJ1-4; TRBD1 might be the D (5 bases). V was cut by 3 bases and J by 6 bases, with 14 bases left in between. Germline values: CDR1 MNHEY, CDR2 SMNVEV (reference sequence). The CDR3 loop spans 15 amino acids. The CDR3 reads CASSFLQVPDEKLFF. The CDR3 nucleotides are TGTGCCAGCAGTTTCCTACAGGTGCCGGATGAAAAACTGTTTTTT.

V usage is TRBV20-1 and J usage is TRBJ2-5, with a possible D match to TRBD1 (6 bases). Trimming pared 0 bases from V and 9 bases from J, leaving 17 bases between. CDR1 and CDR2 from the germline V gene are DFQATT and SNEGSKA (reference sequence). This CDR3 has 14 residues. CDR3 nucleotide sequence: TGCAGTGCTAGAGACTCGGACACGTCAGGGGCCCAGTACTTC. It translates to CSARDSDTSGAQYF.

This clonotype has just a few counts. V and J are TRBV28 and TRBJ2-5; 7 nucleotides align to TRBD1. Germline assignment: CDR1 MDHEN and CDR2 SYDVKM. J lost 1 base, V lost 5 bases, and 10 bases had no gene match. The CDR3 has 16 amino acids. The DNA for the CDR3 is TGTGCCAGCAGTACTTACAGGGGTCTCGTCCAAGAGACCCAGTACTTC. Residues: CASSTYRGLVQETQYF.

This clonotype was recorded at least ten times. The chain couples TRBV29-1 to TRBJ1-1, with 11 bases fitting TRBD1. This CDR3 is built from 16 residues. Germline assignment: CDR1 SQVTM and CDR2 ANQGSEA. Losses at the gene ends were 4 bases for V and 0 bases for J; bases not matched to a gene: 7. CDR3 nucleotides: TGCAGCGTTGGCGGGACAGGGGGAGTTTTGAACACTGAAGCTTTCTTT. Translation: CSVGGTGGVLNTEAFF.

This clonotype has ten or more counts. The V call is TRBV5-5, the J call TRBJ2-3; D may be TRBD1 (5 bases). The V and J ends lost 0 bases and 4 bases respectively, with 12 bases between them. The CDR3 totals 15 residues. Germline lookup yields CDR1 SGHKS and CDR2 YYEKEE (reference sequence). Here the CDR3 reads CASSLVWGVADTQYF. The CDR3, as DNA: TGTGCCAGCAGCTTGGTATGGGGCGTTGCAGATACGCAGTATTTT.

Comments on this clonotype: A much larger clone differs from this one at a single base, so this may be a read error. This chain joins TRBV4-2 and TRBJ2-1; TRBD1 is a possible D gene (6 bases). Germline CDR1 reads LGHNA; CDR2 reads YNFKEQ. The CDR3 consists of 12 residues. The CDR3, as DNA: TGTGCCAGCAGCCATGGGGGCAATAAGCAGTTCTTC. Protein: CASSHGGNKQFF.

This clonotype appeared a few times. V and J are TRBV27 and TRBJ2-3; D perhaps matches TRBD2 (6 bases). The ends were cut back, 7 bases at V and 3 bases at J, with 11 bases in the middle. The CDR3 is 13 amino acids. Germline V lookup: CDR1 MNHEY, CDR2 SMNVEV (reference sequence). The CDR3 sequence: CASKGLTTDTQYF. CDR3 coding DNA: TGTGCCAGCAAGGGACTCACGACAGATACGCAGTATTTT.

In this sample, this clonotype turned up many times. This chain connects TRBV6-1 to TRBJ2-1, with 8 nucleotides matching TRBD2. CDR1 is MNHNS, CDR2 SASEGT, per germline. The CDR3 spans 14 residues. The ends lost 5 bases at V and 6 bases at J; junction bases unmatched: 6. The CDR3 DNA is TGTGCCAGCAGTCGTATAGCGGGATTCAATGAGCAGTTCTTC. The encoded protein is CASSRIAGFNEQFF.

This clonotype was observed at least ten times. The chain combines TRBV7-2 with TRBJ2-4, with D tentatively TRBD1 or TRBD2 (6 bases each). The V end lost 5 bases, the J end lost 6 bases, and 23 bases lay between the germline ends. The CDR3 covers 17 residues. Germline V gene lookup returns CDR1 SGHTA and CDR2 FQGNSA. This CDR3 is CASSTRRDTRWPNIQYF. The CDR3 nucleotides are TGTGCCAGCAGCACACGGCGGGACACAAGGTGGCCAAACATTCAGTACTTC.

This clonotype was recorded a few times. The chain recombines TRBV5-1 with TRBJ2-3; TRBD2 agrees at 12 bases. Germline values: CDR1 SGHRS, CDR2 YFSETQ. This CDR3 comprises 17 residues. V trimming: 4 bases; J trimming: 2 bases; junction bases outside the gene matches: 8. This CDR3 reads CASSPGLAGGVTDTQYF. CDR3 nucleotide sequence: TGCGCCAGCAGCCCGGGCCTAGCGGGGGGGGTCACAGATACGCAGTATTTT.

This clonotype has ten or more counts. This chain connects TRBV12-3 or TRBV12-4 to TRBJ2-5; D is perhaps TRBD2 (6 bases). The V gene lost 6 bases and the J gene lost 4 bases, with 12 bases spanning the gap. The length of the CDR3 is 13 residues. CDR3 region: CASRRLDVETQYF. CDR3 DNA sequence: TGTGCCAGCAGAAGACTAGATGTAGAGACCCAGTACTTC.

This clonotype was counted between two and nine times. This chain joins TRBV5-1 and TRBJ2-5; weak D call: TRBD1 (7 bases). Trimming took 1 base from V and 2 from J, leaving 21 bases between them. Germline CDR1 SGHRS, CDR2 YFSETQ. The CDR3 is 18 amino acids. The CDR3 DNA follows: TGCGCCAGCAGCTTGTTTTTAGGGGGGACAGAAAATCAAGAGACCCAGTACTTC. It codes for CASSLFLGGTENQETQYF.

This clonotype turned up a few times. This rearrangement joins TRBV18 to TRBJ1-1, with D tentatively TRBD1 (5 bases). Germline V gives CDR1 KGHSH, CDR2 LQKENI. The germline V and J ends were trimmed by 4 bases and 11 bases, with 20 bases remaining between them. This CDR3 has 14 amino acids. DNA for the CDR3: TGTGCCAGCTCACTTTACAGGCGACAGAGTATTGCTTTCTTT. This encodes CASSLYRRQSIAFF.

In its sample, this clonotype was seen many times. The CDR3 bases are TGCAGCGCCTTGACATTCCAAGAGACCCAGTACTTC. This gives the protein CSALTFQETQYF. V and J are TRBV29-1 and TRBJ2-5; D is ambiguous. V was trimmed by 7 bases and J by 1 base, leaving 10 bases between them. The germline V gene encodes CDR1 SQVTM and CDR2 ANQGSEA. This CDR3 contains 12 residues.